This passage covers 25 T cell receptor beta chains from one sample sequenced in a study of T-cell memory formation after mild COVID-19. Each CDR3 protein gets one entry after TCRdb re-called the 5' RACE reads with MiXCR. The data hold around 200,000 distinct CDR3 sequences, with over 9.5% observed a single time. Specimen: PBMCs or a T cell subset sorted from them (not recorded which). All receptors come from a man between 18 and 35 years old who had mild COVID-19 (a few samples of this study predate the infection). Cell type and time point are not known.

This clonotype occurred a few times. The CDR3: CAWSVKGGGHEQYF. CDR3 nucleotide sequence: TGTGCCTGGAGTGTAAAGGGGGGCGGCCACGAGCAGTACTTC. V is TRBV30 and J is TRBJ2-7; the D call may be TRBD1 or TRBD2 (6 bases each). Germline lookup yields CDR1 GTSNPN and CDR2 SVGIG (reference sequence). The CDR3 contains 14 residues. V was clipped by 0 bases and J by 5 bases, with 14 bases between them.

The J gene is TRBJ2-2, the V gene TRBV7-2; D is tentatively TRBD1 or TRBD2 (5 bases each). V lost 3 bases to trimming and J lost 1 base, with 12 bases between them. The V gene's germline CDR1 is SGHTA and CDR2 FQGNSA. The CDR3 is 16 amino acids. The CDR3 reads CASSLGTAVNTGELFF. The CDR3 DNA reads TGTGCCAGCAGCTTGGGGACCGCAGTGAACACCGGGGAGCTGTTTTTT.

The sample holds a few counts of this clonotype. The V and J genes are TRBV9 and TRBJ1-6; 9 bases agree with TRBD1. The CDR3 is 20 amino acids. V gave up 0 bases and J gave up 0 bases; unmatched junction bases: 10. The V gene's germline CDR1 is SGDLS and CDR2 YYNGEE. The CDR3 protein is CASSVGSPGTGSSYNSPLHF. The CDR3 nucleotides read TGTGCCAGCAGCGTAGGTTCCCCCGGGACAGGGAGCTCCTATAATTCACCCCTCCACTTT.

In this sample, this clonotype turned up a few times. CDR3 nucleotide sequence: TGTGCCAGCAGCCAGTCCCGAGACGGGGAGCTGTTTTTT. Protein sequence: CASSQSRDGELFF. The gene calls are TRBV3-1 and TRBJ2-2, with D hard to call. The CDR3 has 13 amino acids. Germline CDR1 and CDR2: LGHDT and YNNKEL (reference sequence). Trimming cost V 3 bases and J 7 bases, with 9 bases left between them.

This clonotype occurred many times. This chain joins TRBV7-2 and TRBJ1-6; D is possibly TRBD1 (5 bases). CDR1 is SGHTA, CDR2 FQGNSA, per germline. The length of the CDR3 is 14 residues. Trimming took off 2 bases at V and 10 bases at J, with 12 bases between the two ends. The DNA of the CDR3 is TGTGCCAGCAGCTTATTCCCCAGGGACTCACCCCTCCACTTT. Residues: CASSLFPRDSPLHF.

The sample holds many counts of this clonotype. The chain uses TRBV5-1 and TRBJ2-1, with 13 bases that match TRBD2. Germline values: CDR1 SGHRS, CDR2 YFSETQ. With V trimmed by 7 bases and J by 7 bases, 5 bases remained unmatched. The CDR3 loop spans 14 amino acids. The CDR3 nucleotides read TGCGCCAGCGACCGGGGACTAGCGGGGAATGAGCAGTTCTTC. Translated, it gives CASDRGLAGNEQFF.

V usage is TRBV5-1 and J usage is TRBJ2-6; D is unresolved. The CDR3 consists of 13 residues. V was clipped by 6 bases and J by 2 bases, with 6 bases between them. Germline-derived CDR1 and CDR2 are SGHRS and YFSETQ. CDR3 sequence (DNA): TGCGCCAGCACTACACCTGGGGCCAACGTCCTGACTTTC. Translating it yields CASTTPGANVLTF.

The chain has TRBV6-5 and TRBJ2-7; D could derive from TRBD1 or TRBD2 (6 bases each). The V gene lost 6 bases and the J gene lost 1 base, with 22 bases spanning the gap. CDR1 and CDR2 from the germline V gene are MNHEY and SVGAGI. This CDR3 region has 17 residues. CDR3 amino acids: CASSLQRRGRYSYEQYF. The DNA of the CDR3 is TGTGCCAGCAGCTTGCAACGGAGGGGGAGGTATTCCTACGAGCAGTACTTC.

The V gene is TRBV6-5, the J gene TRBJ1-6; no clear D gene. CDR3 size: 13 residues. Germline CDR1 and CDR2: MNHEY and SVGAGI. The V end lost 0 bases, the J end lost 14 bases, and 11 bases lay between the germline ends. Here the CDR3 reads CASSYSVYAALHF. In nucleotides, the CDR3 is TGTGCCAGCAGTTACTCGGTTTATGCGGCCCTCCACTTT.

This clonotype was counted many times. This chain connects TRBV12-3 or TRBV12-4 to TRBJ2-3; TRBD2 might be the D (5 bases). V lost 4 bases to trimming and J lost 7 bases, with 12 bases between them. The CDR3 sequence is 13 residues long. DNA of the CDR3: TGTGCCAGCAGTTACCTAGCTGTCAATACGCAGTATTTT. Translation: CASSYLAVNTQYF.

J is TRBJ2-1 and V is TRBV20-1; no clear D. There are 14 residues in the CDR3. V was cut by 1 base and J by 0 bases, with 7 bases left in between. Looked up from germline, CDR1 is DFQATT and CDR2 is SNEGSKA (reference sequence). CDR3 coding DNA: TGCAGTGCTAGAGCCGCTAGCTCCTACAATGAGCAGTTCTTC. Encoded protein: CSARAASSYNEQFF.

This chain links TRBV5-1 with TRBJ2-5; 11 nucleotides agree with TRBD2. The CDR3 is 15 residues long. The ends lost 4 bases at V and 2 bases at J; junction bases unmatched: 4. Germline V CDR1 and CDR2: SGHRS, YFSETQ. The CDR3 loop reads CASSISGGAQETQYF. The DNA for the CDR3 is TGCGCCAGCAGCATTAGCGGGGGGGCGCAAGAGACCCAGTACTTC.

V usage is TRBV11-2 and J usage is TRBJ2-6; D unclear. V gave up 1 base and J gave up 0 bases, with 7 bases separating them. The CDR3 is 16 amino acids. Germline values: CDR1 SGHAT, CDR2 FQNNGV. In nucleotides, the CDR3 is TGTGCCAGCAGCTTAGTTCTTGGCTCTGGGGCCAACGTCCTGACTTTC. This encodes CASSLVLGSGANVLTF.

A few counts support this clonotype. V and J are TRBV27 and TRBJ1-3; TRBD1 matches at 7 bases. Looked up from germline, CDR1 is MNHEY and CDR2 is SMNVEV (reference sequence). J gave up 2 bases and V 4 bases, and 5 bases lay outside the gene matches. The CDR3 contains 15 residues. The CDR3 nucleotides read TGTGCCAGCAGTTCTAAGGGACAGACTGGAAACACCATATATTTT. It encodes CASSSKGQTGNTIYF.

The table lists this clonotype with many counts. The chain links TRBV12-3 or TRBV12-4 to TRBJ2-6, with 10 positions matching TRBD1. Trimming removed 2 bases from V and 0 bases from J; junction bases left unmatched: 4. The CDR3 length is 18 residues. The CDR3 protein is CASSLTGTGASGANVLTF. The CDR3 nucleotides read TGTGCCAGCAGTTTAACCGGGACAGGGGCCTCTGGGGCCAACGTCCTGACTTTC.

This clonotype came up a few times. V usage is TRBV29-1 and J usage is TRBJ2-2, with 7 positions matching TRBD1. The CDR3 has 12 residues. Germline CDR1 and CDR2: SQVTM and ANQGSEA. After removal of 7 bases from V and 5 bases from J, the junction contained 4 bases not matched to a gene. The CDR3 region has the DNA TGCAGCGCTTACAGGGGTACCGGGGAGCTGTTTTTT. This encodes CSAYRGTGELFF.

The chain joins TRBV5-1 to TRBJ1-1, with 7 bases lining up with TRBD1. Germline V gene sequence: CDR1 SGHRS, CDR2 YFSETQ. This CDR3 contains 14 residues. The J segment lost 1 base and the V segment lost 8 bases, leaving 8 bases of the junction unmatched. The CDR3 region has the DNA TGCGCCAGTACTACAGGGGCCTCGAACACTGAAGCTTTCTTT. Translation gives CASTTGASNTEAFF.

This chain connects TRBV25-1 to TRBJ2-3; the match to TRBD2 covers 14 bases. Trimming removed 4 bases from V and 6 bases from J; junction bases left unmatched: 6. The CDR3 totals 16 residues. Germline CDR1 MGHDK, CDR2 SYGVNS. CDR3 sequence reads: CASSGTSGGTSDTQYF. The CDR3, as DNA: TGTGCCAGCAGTGGGACTAGCGGGGGGACGTCCGATACGCAGTATTTT.

This chain uses TRBV10-3 with TRBJ1-5; no definite D call. Germline V gene sequence: CDR1 ENHRY, CDR2 SYGVKD. This CDR3 has 13 residues. Trimming removed 3 bases from V and 3 bases from J, with 6 bases in between. CDR3 protein: CAISEQPNQPQHF. For the CDR3, the DNA is TGTGCCATCAGTGAACAGCCCAATCAGCCCCAGCATTTT.

This clonotype was counted many times. The chain is built from TRBV7-2 and TRBJ2-4; D possibly matches TRBD1 or TRBD2 (5 bases each). Germline assignment: CDR1 SGHTA and CDR2 FQGNSA. CDR3 size: 14 residues. V was cut by 5 bases and J by 0 bases, with 8 bases left in between. For the CDR3, the DNA is TGTGCCAGCAGCATCGGGACAGCCAAAAACATTCAGTACTTC. It yields the protein CASSIGTAKNIQYF.

The genes are TRBV3-1 and TRBJ1-2, with D possibly being TRBD1 (6 bases). Looked up from germline, CDR1 is LGHDT and CDR2 is YNNKEL (reference sequence). Trimming cost V 2 bases and J 8 bases, with 18 bases left between them. The CDR3 is 15 residues long. The CDR3, as DNA: TGTGCCAGCAGCCAAACAGGGACCAGTCCGGGAGGCTACACCTTC. Its translation is CASSQTGTSPGGYTF.

J is TRBJ2-2 and V is TRBV4-3; TRBD2 is a possible D gene (5 bases). V lost 0 bases and J lost 2, with 16 bases in between. Per germline, CDR1 LGHNA and CDR2 YSLEER. CDR3 size: 18 residues. CDR3 in amino acids: CASSQEVWTGINTGELFF. CDR3 in DNA: TGCGCCAGCAGCCAAGAAGTCTGGACGGGGATAAACACCGGGGAGCTGTTTTTT.

This clonotype was seen only a few times. The rearrangement uses TRBV20-1 and TRBJ1-5; perhaps TRBD1 as D (5 bases). V dropped 6 bases and J dropped 6 bases, with 15 bases sitting between them. The CDR3 loop spans 13 amino acids. Germline V gene sequence: CDR1 DFQATT, CDR2 SNEGSKA (reference sequence). CDR3 residues: CSAPLGESQPQHF. CDR3 coding DNA: TGCAGTGCACCCCTGGGGGAGAGTCAGCCCCAGCATTTT.

The chain is built from TRBV9 and TRBJ2-5; 7 bases are a match to TRBD1. V dropped 3 bases and J dropped 3; count of bases not matched to a gene: 5. Germline CDR1 and CDR2: SGDLS and YYNGEE. This CDR3 comprises 14 residues. The CDR3 here is CASSATGTEETQYF. The CDR3, as DNA: TGTGCCAGCAGCGCGACCGGGACAGAAGAGACCCAGTACTTC.

This clonotype has ten or more counts. The rearrangement joins TRBV15 to TRBJ2-2, with D perhaps TRBD1 or TRBD2 (5 bases each). CDR1 and CDR2 from the germline V gene are LNHNV and YYDKDF (reference sequence). The CDR3 is 17 amino acids. The V and J ends lost 4 bases and 6 bases respectively, with 21 bases between them. The CDR3 DNA is TGTGCCACCAGCAAAGAAGTCGGGGACCGGTCCTCCGGGGAGCTGTTTTTT. Its translation: CATSKEVGDRSSGELFF. Full variable domain (missing parts from reference TRBV15 and TRBJ2-2): DAMVIQNPRYQVTQFGKPVTLSCSQTLNHNVMYWYQQKSSQAPKLLFHYYDKDFNNEADTPDNFQSRRPNTSFCFLDIRSPGLGDTAMYLCATSKEVGDRSSGELFFGEGSRLTVL.